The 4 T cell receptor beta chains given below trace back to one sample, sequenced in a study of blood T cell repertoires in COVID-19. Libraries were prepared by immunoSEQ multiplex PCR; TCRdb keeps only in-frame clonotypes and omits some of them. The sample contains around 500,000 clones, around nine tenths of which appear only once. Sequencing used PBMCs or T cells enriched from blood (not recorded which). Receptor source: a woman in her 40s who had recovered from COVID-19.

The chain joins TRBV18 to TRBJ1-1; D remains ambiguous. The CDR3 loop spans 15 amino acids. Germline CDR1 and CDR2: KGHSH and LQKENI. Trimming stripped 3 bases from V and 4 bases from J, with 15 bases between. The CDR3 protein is CASSPEAQSGTEAFF. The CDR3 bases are TGTGCCAGCTCACCCGAGGCCCAGTCCGGCACTGAAGCTTTCTTT.

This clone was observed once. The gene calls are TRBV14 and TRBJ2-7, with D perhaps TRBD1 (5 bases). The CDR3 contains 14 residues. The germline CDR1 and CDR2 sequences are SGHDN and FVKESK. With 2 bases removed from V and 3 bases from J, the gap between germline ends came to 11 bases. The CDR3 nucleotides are TGTGCCAGCAGCCAACGGGTTCAGGGCTACGAGCAGTACTTC. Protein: CASSQRVQGYEQYF.

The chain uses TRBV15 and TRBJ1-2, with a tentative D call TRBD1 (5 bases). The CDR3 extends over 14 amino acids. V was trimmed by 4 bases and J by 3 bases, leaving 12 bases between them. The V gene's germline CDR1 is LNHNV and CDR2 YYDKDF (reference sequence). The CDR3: CATSTRVADYGYTF. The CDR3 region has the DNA TGTGCCACCAGCACCAGGGTTGCTGACTATGGCTACACCTTC.

CDR3 nucleotides: TGTGCCAGCATCCGTCCTAGCGGGATCGAGACCCAGTACTTC. It translates to CASIRPSGIETQYF. The V gene is TRBV6-5, the J gene TRBJ2-5; 9 bases are a match to TRBD2. Germline V CDR1 and CDR2: MNHEY, SVGAGI. J lost 5 bases, V lost 7 bases, and 8 bases had no gene match. The CDR3 is 14 amino acids.